The rows below give T cell receptor beta chains drawn from one sample of a study of identifying expanded T cells in peripheral blood. Profiling relied on immunoSEQ multiplex PCR, and the TCRdb table lists in-frame clones only, not all of them. The profile shows about 85,000 clones, 85% to 90% of them singletons. The sequencing input was blood. The receptors come from a person aged 18 to 69 in good health. CDR3s include the opening cysteine and the closing phenylalanine or tryptophan. The D gene is left open where the match is weak. Only some rows state a clone size, as once, few, many or a class for expanded clones.

d_call	clone_size	cdr3_length	v_call	j_call	cdr3_nt	cdr3_aa
TRBD1	.	16	TRBV7-2	TRBJ1-6	TGTGCCAGCAGCTCCCCAGGGGGCCCCTATAATTCACCCCTCCACTTT	CASSSPGGPYNSPLHF
TRBD1	.	14	TRBV15	TRBJ2-3	TGTGCCACCAGCAGAGCCCAGGGGGCAGATACGCAGTATTTT	CATSRAQGADTQYF
.	.	15	TRBV19	TRBJ1-5	TGTGCCAGTACCGATTGGCAGGGAGGCAATCAGCCCCAGCATTTT	CASTDWQGGNQPQHF
.	.	13	TRBV7-2	TRBJ2-5	TGTGCCAGCAGCTTATCGGGCGGGGAGACCCAGTACTTC	CASSLSGGETQYF
TRBD2	few	16	TRBV18	TRBJ2-1	TGTGCCAGCTCACCACCACAAGCGGGGGGGCGGAATGAGCAGTTCTTC	CASSPPQAGGRNEQFF
TRBD1	.	16	TRBV6-5	TRBJ2-3	TGTGCCAGCAGTTACCCCGTCCCGGGACAGGGAGGAACGCAGTATTTT	CASSYPVPGQGGTQYF
.	.	16	TRBV6-1	TRBJ1-2	TGTGCCAGCAGTGAAGAAGGGACGGGTACTCACTATGGCTACACCTTC	CASSEEGTGTHYGYTF
TRBD2	.	18	TRBV7-7	TRBJ2-1	TGTGCCAGCAGCTTGGGGACTAGCGGGGGGCCAGGGTACAATGAGCAGTTCTTC	CASSLGTSGGPGYNEQFF
.	.	12	TRBV10-2	TRBJ2-7	TGCGCCAGCAGTGAGTCGGAAAACGAGCAGTACTTC	CASSESENEQYF
TRBD1	.	14	TRBV5-4	TRBJ1-4	TGTGCCAGCAGTCGACAGGGGGCCGTGGAAAAACTGTTTTTT	CASSRQGAVEKLFF
TRBD1	.	17	TRBV27	TRBJ2-6	TGTGCCAGCAGCAGGGCGACAGGGAACACTGGGGCCAACGTCCTGACTTTC	CASSRATGNTGANVLTF
.	.	14	TRBV18	TRBJ1-2	TGTGCCAGCTCACCACCCCCAGGGTATGATGGCTACACCTTC	CASSPPPGYDGYTF
TRBD1	.	15	TRBV19	TRBJ1-2	TGTGCCAGTAGTCTATGGACAGGGGGCGACTATGGCTACACCTTC	CASSLWTGGDYGYTF
TRBD1	.	15	TRBV5-1	TRBJ2-3	TGCGCCAGCAGCTCAGGACAGGTTATCGGAGATACGCAGTATTTT	CASSSGQVIGDTQYF
.	.	16	TRBV6-6	TRBJ1-2	TGTGCCAGCAGTTATAAAGCCCGACAGGCTCCTTTTGGCTACACCTTC	CASSYKARQAPFGYTF
TRBD2	.	16	TRBV7-2	TRBJ2-7	TGTGCCAGCAGCTTAGGGGCCCTAGCGGGTTTGGGCGAGCAGTACTTC	CASSLGALAGLGEQYF
.	.	12	TRBV15	TRBJ1-1	TGTGCCACCAGCAGAGATTCAACTGAAGCTTTCTTT	CATSRDSTEAFF
.	.	13	TRBV6-5	TRBJ1-6	TGTGCCAGCAGTTCCCGCCGGGGTTCACCCCTCCACTTT	CASSSRRGSPLHF
TRBD1	.	15	TRBV2	TRBJ1-5	TGTGCCAGCAACCGGGACAGTCGAAGCAATCAGCCCCAGCATTTT	CASNRDSRSNQPQHF
.	.	15	TRBV6-5	TRBJ1-4	TGTGCCAGCAGTTACTATAAGGGCTCAGAAGAAAAACTGTTTTTT	CASSYYKGSEEKLFF
.	.	15	TRBV6-5	TRBJ1-2	TGTGCCAGCAGTTTATCCGGGACGCCAACGCTAGGCTACACCTTC	CASSLSGTPTLGYTF
.	.	15	TRBV19	TRBJ1-1	TGTGCCAGTAGTATCGGGACACACGTGAACACTGAAGCTTTCTTT	CASSIGTHVNTEAFF
TRBD1	.	16	TRBV9	TRBJ2-3	TGTGCCAGCAGTCTGGGGGGGACAGGGTACACAGATACGCAGTATTTT	CASSLGGTGYTDTQYF
.	.	16	TRBV4-1	TRBJ2-7	TGCGCCAGCAGCCCTCTGATCGGGACCACCGGTCCCGAGCAGTACTTC	CASSPLIGTTGPEQYF
.	.	15	TRBV7-2	TRBJ2-2	TGTGCCAGCAGCTTTTGGACAGCGAACACCGGGGAGCTGTTTTTT	CASSFWTANTGELFF
TRBD1	.	14	TRBV9	TRBJ2-7	TGTGCCAGCAGCCCCGGACAGGGACCTCTCGAGCAGTACTTC	CASSPGQGPLEQYF
TRBD2	.	15	TRBV28	TRBJ2-5	TGTGCCAGCAGTTTATATACGGGACTACAAGAGACCCAGTACTTC	CASSLYTGLQETQYF
.	.	15	TRBV6-6	TRBJ1-2	TGTGCCAGCAGCAGCCCCCCGGCGTCCAACTATGGCTACACCTTC	CASSSPPASNYGYTF
.	.	16	TRBV7-9	TRBJ2-1	TGTGCCAGCAGCCACCTTCGGAGCGGGCGATACAATGAGCAGTTCTTC	CASSHLRSGRYNEQFF
TRBD1	.	13	TRBV5-6	TRBJ2-7	TGTGCCAGCAGCCGGGACAGCCGCTACGAGCAGTACTTC	CASSRDSRYEQYF
.	.	13	TRBV13	TRBJ2-3	TGTGCCAGCAGCTTAGCGTCAAGAGATACGCAGTATTTT	CASSLASRDTQYF
TRBD1	.	14	TRBV6-1	TRBJ2-7	TGTGCCAGTTTATTTGGACAGGGAATCTACGAGCAGTACTTC	CASLFGQGIYEQYF
.	many	15	TRBV6-4	TRBJ2-3	TGTGCCAGCAGTGAGGCTGGCGGGGGCACAGATACGCAGTATTTT	CASSEAGGGTDTQYF
.	once	14	TRBV2	TRBJ2-3	TGTGCCAGCAGGGGCAGGCAGGGCACAGATACGCAGTATTTT	CASRGRQGTDTQYF
TRBD2	.	16	TRBV9	TRBJ2-5	TGTGCCAGCAGCGTAAACCCCGGGGGGAGCGGCGAGACCCAGTACTTC	CASSVNPGGSGETQYF
TRBD1	few	13	TRBV7-2	TRBJ1-2	TGTGCCAGCTTTCGACAGGGCGGCTATGGCTACACCTTC	CASFRQGGYGYTF
.	once	13	TRBV7-9	TRBJ2-2	TGTGCCAGCAGCTTCGAGAGAACCGGGGAGCTGTTTTTT	CASSFERTGELFF
.	.	15	TRBV6-6	TRBJ2-7	TGTGCCAGCAGTTACTCAGGGCCGACCACCTACGAGCAGTACTTC	CASSYSGPTTYEQYF
.	.	13	TRBV7-6	TRBJ2-7	TGTGCCAGCAGCTCCCTGGACAGCTACGAGCAGTACTTC	CASSSLDSYEQYF
.	.	17	TRBV5-6	TRBJ2-3	TGTGCCAGCAGCTCCGACCAGGGCCCACTAATCACAGATACGCAGTATTTT	CASSSDQGPLITDTQYF